These T cell receptor beta chains were read from a single sample in a study of shared clonotypes between healthy human individuals. TCRdb keeps only in-frame clones here, not all; method: immunoSEQ multiplex PCR. The sample shows millions of clones, approximately 92% of them seen only once. Sequenced sample: naive CD4+ T cells sorted from blood. The receptors shown here come from a man aged 18-30 years in good health. Each CDR3 is given with its conserved first and last residue.

>TRBV6-1|TRBJ2-7
CASSELDSSYEQYF
>TRBV27|TRBJ2-2
CASSSRKTGPGRVTGELFF
>TRBV29-1|TRBJ2-1
CSVEVRGASYNEQFF
>TRBV5-1|TRBJ1-1
CASSLGGGSWTEAFF
>TRBV27|TRBJ2-7
CASSSPGLPGEQYF
>TRBV25-1|TRBJ2-3
CASSEAGTGRDTQYF
>TRBV18|TRBJ2-3
CASSAGGPSADTQYF
>TRBV30|TRBJ1-5
CAWSKGNNQPQHF
>TRBV2|TRBJ2-7
CASSERVRDYEQYF
>TRBV19|TRBJ2-2
CASRDRVNTGELFF
>TRBV20-1|TRBJ2-7
CSARGRYEQYF
>TRBV6-6|TRBJ2-3
CASSQGRFGTDTQYF
>TRBV6-1|TRBJ2-7
CASSADPAYEQYF
>TRBV7-9|TRBJ1-4
CASSPRTLGEKLFF
>TRBV7-2|TRBJ2-1
CAGTLRGGYNEQFF
>TRBV11-2|TRBJ2-2
CASSSRDFNTGELFF
>TRBV5-1|TRBJ2-1
CASSLAGLAGVNEQFF
>TRBV6-1|TRBJ2-7
CASRGTGMGYEQYF
>TRBV9|TRBJ2-7
CASSVGHRTYEQYF
>TRBV5-1|TRBJ2-3
CASSLVGGATDTQYF
>TRBV28|TRBJ2-1
CASSMTSGGYNEQFF
>TRBV5-1|TRBJ1-1
CASTRTDRGITEAFF
>TRBV5-1|TRBJ2-2
CASSFEGAGSAGELFF
>TRBV11-2|TRBJ1-4
CASSRGIEKLFF
>TRBV7-8|TRBJ2-7
CASSLWGQGYEQYF
>TRBV27|TRBJ2-3
CAIGRAGFTDTQYF
>TRBV5-1|TRBJ2-7
CASSLVPGKAYEQYF
>TRBV18|TRBJ1-2
CASATLDSNYGYTF
>TRBV7-2|TRBJ2-5
CASSLNSGRGWETQYF
>TRBV10-3|TRBJ1-2
CAISPGPDNYGYTF
>TRBV6-5|TRBJ1-5
CASRPDRDNQPQHF
>TRBV5-1|TRBJ2-4
CASSLDPLLDKNIQYF
>TRBV9|TRBJ2-1
CASSVDGRSSYNEQFF
>TRBV10-2|TRBJ2-7
CASSLAGGDYEQYF
>TRBV5-1|TRBJ2-1
CASSLGTSGNILFF
>TRBV29-1|TRBJ2-1
CSAPGGTFSYNEQFF
>TRBV11-2|TRBJ2-7
CASSLYGDEQYF